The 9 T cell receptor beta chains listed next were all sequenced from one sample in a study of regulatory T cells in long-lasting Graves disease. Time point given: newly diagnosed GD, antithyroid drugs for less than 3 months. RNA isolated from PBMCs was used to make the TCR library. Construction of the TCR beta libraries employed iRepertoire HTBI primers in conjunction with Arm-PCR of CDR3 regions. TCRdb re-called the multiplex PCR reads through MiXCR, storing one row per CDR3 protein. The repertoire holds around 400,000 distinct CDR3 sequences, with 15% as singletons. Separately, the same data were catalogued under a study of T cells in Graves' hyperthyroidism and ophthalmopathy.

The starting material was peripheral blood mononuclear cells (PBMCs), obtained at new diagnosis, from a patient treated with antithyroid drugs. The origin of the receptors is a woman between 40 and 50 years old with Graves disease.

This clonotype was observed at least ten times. CDR3 region: CAWSGDRGGSPLHF. The CDR3 DNA sequence: TGTGCCTGGAGTGGGGACAGGGGCGGCTCACCCCTCCACTTT. The chain combines TRBV30 with TRBJ1-6, with 10 bases identical to TRBD1. The ends lost 1 base at V and 10 bases at J; junction bases unmatched: 4. This CDR3 is built from 14 residues. Germline V gene data show CDR1 as GTSNPN and CDR2 as SVGIG (reference sequence). Full variable domain (remainder filled in from reference TRBV30 and TRBJ1-6): SQTIHQWPATLVQPVGSPLSLECTVEGTSNPNLYWYRQAAGRGLQLLFYSVGIGQISSEVPQNLSASRPQDRQFILSSKKLLLSDSGFYLCAWSGDRGGSPLHFGNGTRLTVT.

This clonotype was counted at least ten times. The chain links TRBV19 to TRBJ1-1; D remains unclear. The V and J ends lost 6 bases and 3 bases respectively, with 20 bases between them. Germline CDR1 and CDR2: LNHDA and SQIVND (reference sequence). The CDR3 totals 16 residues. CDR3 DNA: TGTGCCAGTAGCTCCTCGAGGGAGGCTTTGGACACTGAAGCTTTCTTT. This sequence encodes CASSSSREALDTEAFF. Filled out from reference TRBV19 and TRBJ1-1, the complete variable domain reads DGGITQSPKYLFRKEGQNVTLSCEQNLNHDAMYWYRQDPGQGLRLIYYSQIVNDFQKGDIAEGYSVSREKKESFPLTVTSAQKNPTAFYLCASSSSREALDTEAFFGQGTRLTVV.

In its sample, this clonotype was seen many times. CDR3: CASGPRTSGSVTYEQYF. DNA for the CDR3: TGTGCTAGTGGTCCACGGACTAGCGGGAGTGTTACGTACGAGCAGTACTTC. This chain links TRBV12-5 with TRBJ2-7; 13 bases match TRBD2. Trimming took 5 bases from V and 4 from J; bases not matched to a gene: 11. CDR1 LGHNT and CDR2 FRNRAP come from the germline V gene. The CDR3 extends over 17 amino acids. The full variable domain, its missing parts supplied by reference TRBV12-5 and TRBJ2-7, is DARVTQTPRHKVTEMGQEVTMRCQPILGHNTVFWYRQTMMQGLELLAYFRNRAPLDDSGMPKDRFSAEMPDATLATLKIQPSEPRDSAVYFCASGPRTSGSVTYEQYFGPGTRLTVT.

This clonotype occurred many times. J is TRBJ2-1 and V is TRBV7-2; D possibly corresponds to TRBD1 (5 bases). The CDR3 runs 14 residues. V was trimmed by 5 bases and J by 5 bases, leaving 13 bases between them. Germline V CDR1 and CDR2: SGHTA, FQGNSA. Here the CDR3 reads CASSKDTSNNEQFF. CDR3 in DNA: TGTGCCAGCAGCAAGGACACCTCTAACAATGAGCAGTTCTTC.

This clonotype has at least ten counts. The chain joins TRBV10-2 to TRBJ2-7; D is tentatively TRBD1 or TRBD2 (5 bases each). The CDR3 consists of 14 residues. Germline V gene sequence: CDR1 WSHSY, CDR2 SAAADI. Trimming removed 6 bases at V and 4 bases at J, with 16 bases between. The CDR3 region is CASRGTRKGYEQYF. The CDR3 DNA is TGCGCCAGCAGGGGGACCAGGAAGGGATACGAGCAGTACTTC.

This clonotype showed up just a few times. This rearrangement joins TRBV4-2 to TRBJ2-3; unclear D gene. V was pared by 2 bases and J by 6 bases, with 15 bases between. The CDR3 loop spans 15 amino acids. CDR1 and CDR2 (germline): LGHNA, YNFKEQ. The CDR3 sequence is CASSQQWAPEDTQYF. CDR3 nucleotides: TGTGCCAGCAGCCAACAATGGGCTCCTGAGGATACGCAGTATTTT.

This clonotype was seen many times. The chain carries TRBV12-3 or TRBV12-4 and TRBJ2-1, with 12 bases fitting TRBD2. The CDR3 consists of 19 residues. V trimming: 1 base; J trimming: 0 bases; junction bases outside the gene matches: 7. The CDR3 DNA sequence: TGTGCCAGCAGTTTAGGAGGACTAGCGGGACAGAGCTCCTACAATGAGCAGTTCTTC. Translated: CASSLGGLAGQSSYNEQFF.

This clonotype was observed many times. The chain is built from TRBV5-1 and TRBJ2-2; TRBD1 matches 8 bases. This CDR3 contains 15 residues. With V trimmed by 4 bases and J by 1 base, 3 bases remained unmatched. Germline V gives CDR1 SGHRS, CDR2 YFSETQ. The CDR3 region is CASSQDRGNTGELFF. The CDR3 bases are TGCGCCAGCAGCCAAGACAGGGGGAACACCGGGGAGCTGTTTTTT.

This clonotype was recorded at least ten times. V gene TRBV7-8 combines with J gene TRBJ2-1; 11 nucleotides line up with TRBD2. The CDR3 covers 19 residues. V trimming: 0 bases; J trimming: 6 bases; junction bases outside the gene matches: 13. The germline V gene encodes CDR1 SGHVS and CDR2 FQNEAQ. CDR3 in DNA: TGTGCCAGCAGCTTAGCGGGGGGCCTAGCGGGAGGAACGCCCAATGAGCAGTTCTTC. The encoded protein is CASSLAGGLAGGTPNEQFF.